Given below is one T cell receptor beta chain in context. The specificity of this receptor is unknown. No qualities accompany the bases; no much larger clone lies one base away. The CDR3 starts with the cysteine, ends with the phenylalanine, and has 16 residues. Solely the CDR3 DNA is kept, with 48 bases framed from the first base. Germline trimming: 5 bases from V, 4 bases from J; junction bases outside gene matches: 12. The CDR1 and CDR2 encoded by the germline V gene (reference sequence) are SEHNR and FQNEAQ. High-throughput TCRbeta CDR3 sequencing of frozen genomic DNA was performed by immunoSEQ, including PCR amplification, mapping, bias correction and internal controls. In the original analysis: Productive rearrangements were kept, and unique TCRbeta sequences were defined by CDR3 nucleotide sequence plus V and J gene. A sequence counted as donor-reactive only if the sequence showed at least 5-fold expansion in CFSE-low cells compared with unstimulated pre-transplant cells and had a frequency of at least 0.01%. Minimum frequency thresholds were set for each subject on the basis of the unstimulated sample with the lowest template count, so that a detection power of at least 90% was ensured. Repertoire turnover was measured by Jensen-Shannon divergence between the top 1000 TCRbeta sequences post- and pre-transplant. Two-sided Fisher's exact tests were used to test for changes in how often donor-reactive sequences were detected. TCRdb mirrors the immuneACCESS table, restricted to in-frame sequences. Some clones are absent from its copies; in checked studies, under half trace to an unresolved V gene, and the reason for the others is unknown. V and J calls plus clone size are reproduced from that table; the DNA served to infer D and trimming. The sample table shows around 35,000 clones, and around 96% are seen once. Of the sample, 20% to 30% is held by the ten largest clones.

The data belong to a study of T cell clones after liver transplantation (dated 2019 in TCRdb). Regarding the research as a whole: The samples were obtained from ITN030ST, a randomized trial that attempted immunosuppression withdrawal within 2 years after liver transplantation. The studied cohort comprised 8 liver transplant recipients, 3 classified as tolerant and 5 as non-tolerant. As an antigen-independent comparator for the donor-reactive sequences, third party-reactive TCRbeta sequences from pre-transplant MLRs were identified as well. The subjects received no induction therapy and were kept on standard immunosuppression until randomization at 12-24 months post-transplant. To count as tolerant, a recipient had to stay completely off immunosuppression for at least one year without liver enzymes climbing beyond twice the upper limit of normal. Of the eight recipients, a few were HCV-positive, while the remaining recipients had been transplanted for non-autoimmune, non-viral indications. Blood samples were taken pre-transplant, pre-randomization before withdrawal, and post-randomization after full withdrawal or failed withdrawal. Donor-reactive T cell clones were identified using TCRbeta sequencing after a pre-transplant mixed lymphocyte reaction and were then followed in post-transplant blood. Broader findings and caveats from the paper: Circulating donor-reactive CD4 TCRbeta sequences fell significantly post-transplant in most of the 8 subjects, irrespective of tolerance or HCV status. Conclusions were preliminary, limited by small, heterogeneous patient numbers and non-standardized post-transplant time points. In a couple of subjects, low numbers of available donor cells limited the measurable donor-reactive repertoire. Because no allograft tissue specimens were available, donor-reactive T cells may have migrated into the graft instead of being deleted. A greater decline was seen for donor-reactive sequences than for third party-reactive sequences, suggesting partial antigen-specific deletion unrelated to withdrawal success. When repertoire turnover was accounted for, significantly reduced detection of donor-reactive sequences was found in 7 of 8 subjects for CD4 and in 8 of 8 subjects for CD8.

Unstimulated PBMCs, after thawing, were stained for CD3, CD4 and CD8 and then FACS-sorted into CD3+CD4+ and CD3+CD8+ populations. All 8 studied subjects were randomized to withdrawal of immunosuppression. The Qiagen DNeasy Blood and Tissue Kit was used for isolation of genomic DNA. Sequenced here: CD8+ T cells from blood, sampled 12 months after liver transplant. The source is a human patient who received a liver transplant. Following a transplant, a fraction of the T cells may be traceable to the graft donor. Recombination joined TRBV7-9 with TRBJ1-2, with 8 bases aligning to TRBD1. The base sequence is TGTGCCAGCAGCCTCGACAGGGGTGTCGATCTCTATGGCTACACCTTC. It encodes CASSLDRGVDLYGYTF.